Listed here are 30 T cell receptor beta chains from one sample, sequenced in a study of cytomegalovirus exposure and HLA in healthy donors. The PCR contained 60 Vbeta and 13 Jbeta primers. Using immunoSEQ multiplex PCR, the repertoire was profiled, and TCRdb retains in-frame clones only, with some absent. Found here are some 140,000 clones, around 79% of them singletons; the top ten hold approximately 8.2%. The sample consisted of PBMCs. The receptors were sampled from a woman between 45 and 60 years old in good health and CMV-seropositive.

This rearrangement joins TRBV28 to TRBJ1-5, with a possible D match to TRBD1 (5 bases). CDR3 size: 15 residues. Trimming took 2 bases from V and 6 from J, leaving 14 bases between them. Germline values: CDR1 MDHEN, CDR2 SYDVKM. As DNA, the CDR3 is TGTGCCAGCAGTTTACCCGCACAGGTCATTCAGCCCCAGCATTTT. It codes for CASSLPAQVIQPQHF.

This sequence joins TRBV28 and TRBJ2-3; D possibly corresponds to TRBD2 (6 bases). CDR3 size: 12 residues. The V end lost 11 bases, the J end lost 2 bases, and 11 bases lay between the germline ends. In germline, CDR1 is MDHEN, CDR2 SYDVKM. CDR3 sequence reads: CAAGLNTDTQYF. CDR3 bases: TGTGCCGCAGGACTAAACACAGATACGCAGTATTTT.

This sequence joins TRBV7-3 and TRBJ2-5, with a possible D match to TRBD2 (6 bases). Germline V lookup: CDR1 SGHTA, CDR2 FQGTGA. V lost 5 bases to trimming and J lost 1 base, with 8 bases between them. The CDR3 is 13 residues long. This CDR3 reads CASSRETQETQYF. Written as DNA, the CDR3 is TGTGCCAGCAGCCGGGAGACCCAAGAGACCCAGTACTTC.

The V call is TRBV6-4, the J call TRBJ2-2, with 7 bases lining up with TRBD1. CDR1 is MRHNA, CDR2 SNTAGT, per germline. V lost 6 bases and J lost 0; bases outside the gene matches: 4. This CDR3 has 15 amino acids. CDR3 nucleotide sequence: TGTGCCAGCAGCCGGGGACAGCCGAACACCGGGGAGCTGTTTTTT. This codes for CASSRGQPNTGELFF.

As for this clone: The junction differs from germline at one of its ends, possibly a read error. This chain links TRBV7-7 with TRBJ2-6; 10 bases agree with TRBD1. This CDR3 has 16 amino acids. Germline CDR1 is SSHAT and CDR2 is FNYEAQ (reference sequence). The DNA of the CDR3 is TGTGCTAGCAGCCCCGGGACAGGGGCTGGGGCCAACGTCCTGACTTTC. This encodes CASSPGTGAGANVLTF.

In DNA, the CDR3 is TGTGCCAGCAGTGAAGATTTGGGGGCGCAGTTCTTC. It specifies CASSEDLGAQFF. The rearrangement uses TRBV6-5 and TRBJ2-1; D may be TRBD1 (6 bases). Germline values: CDR1 MNHEY, CDR2 SVGAGI. The CDR3 is 12 amino acids. Trimming left V 5 bases short and J 12 bases short, with 14 bases between.

The chain couples TRBV5-1 to TRBJ2-5; 8 positions match TRBD1. Looked up from germline, CDR1 is SGHRS and CDR2 is YFSETQ. The CDR3 has 13 amino acids. With V trimmed by 4 bases and J by 8 bases, 7 bases remained unmatched. Here the CDR3 reads CASSTDRVGTQYF. The CDR3 region has the DNA TGCGCCAGCAGCACGGACAGGGTAGGCACCCAGTACTTC.

The V gene is TRBV18, the J gene TRBJ1-4, with a possible D match to TRBD1 (6 bases). From germline, CDR1 is KGHSH and CDR2 LQKENI. V was shortened by 6 bases and J by 4 bases, with 9 bases between the two germline ends. This CDR3 contains 13 residues. The CDR3 loop is CASSRQVNEKLFF. CDR3 coding DNA: TGTGCCAGCTCGCGACAGGTTAATGAAAAACTGTTTTTT.

V usage is TRBV11-3 and J usage is TRBJ2-7; 10 bases are a match to TRBD2. Germline CDR1 is SGHNT and CDR2 is YENEEA. J gave up 5 bases and V 0 bases, and 4 bases lay outside the gene matches. The CDR3 has 15 residues. This CDR3 reads CASSLDSGGLNEQYF. DNA of the CDR3: TGTGCCAGCAGCTTAGATAGCGGGGGGCTTAACGAGCAGTACTTC. The variable domain in full, with the rest retrieved from reference TRBV11-3 and TRBJ2-7, is EAGVVQSPRYKIIEKKQPVAFWCNPISGHNTLYWYLQNLGQGPELLIRYENEEAVDDSQLPKDRFSAERLKGVDSTLKIQPAELGDSAVYLCASSLDSGGLNEQYFGPGTRLTVT.

This chain uses TRBV28 with TRBJ1-2; D unresolved. The CDR3 is 18 residues long. CDR1 and CDR2 (germline): MDHEN, SYDVKM. The V end was cut by 3 bases, the J end by 4 bases, with 24 bases between. The CDR3: CASSFRASPGSLGYGYTF. CDR3 nucleotides: TGTGCCAGCAGTTTTCGAGCCTCCCCGGGATCCCTCGGCTATGGCTACACCTTC.

The rearrangement joins TRBV4-3 to TRBJ1-5; 9 bases align to TRBD1. The CDR3 is made up of 15 amino acids. Unmatched junction bases numbered 5, after V lost 3 bases and J lost 5 bases. Germline V gives CDR1 LGHNA, CDR2 YSLEER. The CDR3 protein is CASSHDRTGDQPQHF. DNA for the CDR3: TGCGCCAGCAGCCACGATCGGACAGGGGATCAGCCCCAGCATTTT.

This sequence joins TRBV28 and TRBJ2-1, with D perhaps TRBD1 (5 bases). The CDR3 covers 15 residues. V lost 3 bases and J 0 bases, leaving 9 bases between the germline ends. The germline V gene has CDR1 MDHEN and CDR2 SYDVKM. The CDR3 here is CASSFRGNSYNEQFF. The CDR3 bases are TGTGCCAGCAGTTTTAGGGGAAACTCCTACAATGAGCAGTTCTTC.

J is TRBJ1-1 and V is TRBV15; TRBD1 matches 7 bases. CDR3 length: 14 residues. Germline-derived CDR1 and CDR2 are LNHNV and YYDKDF (reference sequence). The J segment lost 4 bases and the V segment lost 3 bases, leaving 5 bases of the junction unmatched. The CDR3 reads CATSSDRQGTEAFF. CDR3 bases: TGTGCCACCAGCAGCGACAGACAGGGCACTGAAGCTTTCTTT.

The J gene is TRBJ2-5, the V gene TRBV29-1; D may be TRBD2 (6 bases). Gene TRBJ2-7 matches the end of the DNA better, so the J call may be wrong. The CDR3 consists of 15 residues. The germline gives CDR1 SQVTM, CDR2 ANQGSEA. DNA for the CDR3: TGCAGCGTTGTACTCGTGGCGGCGGGGCGATACGAGCAGTACTTC. Its protein is CSVVLVAAGRYEQYF.

This clone has more than one count but fewer than ten. J is TRBJ2-2 and V is TRBV9; 11 bases align to TRBD1. This CDR3 is built from 17 residues. Germline V CDR1 and CDR2: SGDLS, YYNGEE. With V trimmed by 2 bases and J by 3 bases, 6 bases remained unmatched. Here the CDR3 reads CASSVLGQGADTGELFF. CDR3 nucleotide sequence: TGTGCCAGCAGCGTGCTCGGACAGGGGGCGGACACCGGGGAGCTGTTTTTT.

The V gene is TRBV9, the J gene TRBJ2-7; the D is unclear. Trimming removed 0 bases at V and 2 bases at J, with 6 bases between. The CDR3 extends over 13 amino acids. Germline lookup yields CDR1 SGDLS and CDR2 YYNGEE. The CDR3 protein is CASSVGPAYEQYF. The CDR3 DNA sequence: TGTGCCAGCAGCGTAGGCCCAGCCTACGAGCAGTACTTC. The full variable domain, with the rest looked up from reference TRBV9 and TRBJ2-7, is DSGVTQTPKHLITATGQRVTLRCSPRSGDLSVYWYQQSLDQGLQFLIQYYNGEERAKGNILERFSAQQFPDLHSELNLSSLELGDSALYFCASSVGPAYEQYFGPGTRLTVT.

The genes are TRBV19 and TRBJ1-1; D is ambiguous. With 7 bases removed from V and 1 base from J, the gap between germline ends came to 4 bases. Germline CDR1 LNHDA, CDR2 SQIVND (reference sequence). CDR3 length: 11 amino acids. The CDR3 sequence: CASTENTEAFF. The CDR3, as DNA: TGTGCCAGTACAGAGAACACTGAAGCTTTCTTT.

This clone showed up just a few times. V and J are TRBV7-9 and TRBJ1-2; TRBD1 matches 8 bases. Germline CDR1 and CDR2: SEHNR and FQNEAQ (reference sequence). The trim removed 6 bases at V and 2 bases at J, leaving 2 bases unmatched. CDR3 length: 13 residues. CDR3 amino acids: CASRWTGNYGYTF. Here the CDR3 DNA reads TGTGCCAGCAGATGGACAGGGAACTATGGCTACACCTTC.

The V gene is TRBV19, the J gene TRBJ1-4; the D gene is possibly TRBD1 (5 bases). The germline CDR1 and CDR2 sequences are LNHDA and SQIVND (reference sequence). V gave up 10 bases and J gave up 4 bases, with 19 bases separating them. The CDR3 totals 15 residues. This chain's CDR3 is CATIKSSGVNEKLFF. In DNA, the CDR3 is TGTGCCACCATAAAAAGTTCGGGGGTTAATGAAAAACTGTTTTTT.

The gene calls are TRBV5-5 and TRBJ1-4; D possibly corresponds to TRBD1 (5 bases). V was clipped by 1 base and J by 8 bases, with 12 bases between them. The CDR3 covers 14 residues. CDR1 and CDR2 (germline): SGHKS, YYEKEE (reference sequence). This CDR3 is CASSLKGLEEKLFF. Here the CDR3 DNA reads TGTGCCAGCAGCTTGAAGGGGTTGGAAGAAAAACTGTTTTTT. Full variable domain (outside the CDR3, taken from reference TRBV5-5 and TRBJ1-4): DAGVTQSPTHLIKTRGQQVTLRCSPISGHKSVSWYQQVLGQGPQFIFQYYEKEERGRGNFPDRFSARQFPNYSSELNVNALLLGDSALYLCASSLKGLEEKLFFGSGTQLSVL.

The V gene is TRBV4-1, the J gene TRBJ1-6; D possibly corresponds to TRBD1 (5 bases). Trimming shortened V by 0 bases and J by 7 bases, and 19 bases separated the two germline ends. The CDR3 totals 18 residues. CDR1 is MGHRA and CDR2 is YSYEKL in the germline V gene. CDR3 DNA sequence: TGCGCCAGCAGCCAAGATACCCCCCCAGGGCTGGGGAATTCACCCCTCCACTTT. Translating gives CASSQDTPPGLGNSPLHF.

The chain recombines TRBV6-6 with TRBJ1-5; D is ambiguous. V lost 5 bases to trimming and J lost 0 bases, with 8 bases between them. The germline V gene encodes CDR1 MNHNY and CDR2 SVGAGI (reference sequence). This CDR3 region has 14 residues. The DNA of the CDR3 is TGTGCCAGCAGTCTTGGGAGTAGCAATCAGCCCCAGCATTTT. Protein sequence: CASSLGSSNQPQHF.

This chain links TRBV5-6 with TRBJ1-5; 8 nucleotides match TRBD1. Germline trimming cut 4 bases from V and 3 bases from J; bases unmatched to any gene: 3. Germline-derived CDR1 and CDR2 are SGHDT and YYEEEE. CDR3 length equals 14 residues. CDR3 in amino acids: CASSRDRFNQPQHF. The CDR3 coding sequence is TGTGCCAGCAGCCGGGACAGGTTCAATCAGCCCCAGCATTTT.

V is TRBV5-1 and J is TRBJ2-5; D remains unclear. The V gene lost 0 bases and the J gene lost 2 bases, with 8 bases spanning the gap. There are 14 residues in the CDR3. Germline assignment: CDR1 SGHRS and CDR2 YFSETQ. The DNA for the CDR3 is TGCGCCAGCAGCTTGGAATCGGTTCAAGAGACCCAGTACTTC. It specifies CASSLESVQETQYF.

The chain employs TRBV5-1 and TRBJ2-5; 8 bases match TRBD2. The end of the DNA aligns better with TRBJ2-7, so the J call may be wrong. Per the germline V gene, CDR1 is SGHRS and CDR2 is YFSETQ. This CDR3 region has 13 residues. In nucleotides, the CDR3 is TGCGCCAGCAGCTTTGGACTAGCCCCCGAGCAGTACTTC. This gives the protein CASSFGLAPEQYF.

The genes are TRBV29-1 and TRBJ1-3; TRBD1 matches at 11 bases. The CDR3 spans 15 residues. From germline, CDR1 is SQVTM and CDR2 ANQGSEA. V shed 4 bases and J 8 bases; nucleotides not matched to a gene: 10. The CDR3 nucleotides are TGCAGCGTTGCTTTGGACAGGGGGCTCGTGGACACCATATATTTT. Translated, it gives CSVALDRGLVDTIYF.

The J gene is TRBJ2-1, the V gene TRBV2, with 9 bases identical to TRBD1. V shed 7 bases and J 8 bases; nucleotides not matched to a gene: 9. The CDR3 consists of 14 residues. CDR1 and CDR2 (germline): SNHLY, FYNNEI. CDR3 region: CASNNGTGRDEQFF. CDR3 bases: TGTGCCAGCAATAACGGGACAGGGAGGGATGAGCAGTTCTTC.

This chain uses TRBV15 with TRBJ1-1; D may be TRBD1 (6 bases). This CDR3 has 15 amino acids. In germline, CDR1 is LNHNV, CDR2 YYDKDF (reference sequence). V was clipped by 3 bases and J by 3 bases, with 14 bases between them. The CDR3 region is CATSRSGVSDTEAFF. For the CDR3, the DNA is TGTGCCACCAGCAGGTCAGGGGTGTCGGACACTGAAGCTTTCTTT.

The V call is TRBV5-1, the J call TRBJ2-1, with D possibly TRBD1 on 5 matching bases. CDR1 is SGHRS, CDR2 YFSETQ, per germline. V was trimmed by 4 bases and J by 2 bases, leaving 16 bases between them. This CDR3 is built from 16 residues. CDR3 in amino acids: CASSPLSQGAYNEQFF. CDR3 sequence (DNA): TGCGCCAGCAGCCCCTTATCGCAGGGCGCCTACAATGAGCAGTTCTTC.

This chain joins TRBV11-2 and TRBJ2-5, with 9 bases lining up with TRBD1. The CDR3 is 16 residues long. With 1 base clipped from V and 3 bases from J, the junction kept 6 bases outside the gene matches. CDR1 is SGHAT, CDR2 FQNNGV, per germline. The CDR3, as DNA: TGTGCCAGCAGCTTAGGGCCGACAGGGGGGGAAGAGACCCAGTACTTC. Its translation: CASSLGPTGGEETQYF.